These 9 T cell receptor beta chains originate from one sample sequenced in a study of CD8+CD57+ T cells in acquired aplastic anemia. The study profiled TCR beta VDJ and CDR3 using genomic DNA as template. TCRdb reanalysed the reads using MiXCR and keeps one entry per CDR3 protein. This table holds 150,000 to 180,000 distinct CDR3 sequences, roughly 49% found once. Only patients with CD8+CD57+ cell expansion on flow cytometry were chosen for sequencing. Sequencing input: sorted CD4+, CD8+, or CD8+CD57+ T cells (not recorded which) from PBMCs. The origin of the receptors is a human donor with aplastic anemia.

The sample holds many counts of this clonotype. This chain uses TRBV29-1 with TRBJ1-2, with D maybe TRBD1 (5 bases). The CDR3 consists of 12 residues. Looked up from germline, CDR1 is SQVTM and CDR2 is ANQGSEA. The germline V and J ends were trimmed by 3 bases and 8 bases, with 13 bases remaining between them. Written as DNA, the CDR3 is TGCAGCGTTGAGAAGGGGATCTACGGCTACACCTTC. Protein sequence: CSVEKGIYGYTF.

The rearrangement uses TRBV24-1 and TRBJ1-5; the D gene is possibly TRBD1 (5 bases). Germline CDR1 reads KGHDR; CDR2 reads SFDVKD. The CDR3 runs to 16 residues. V was trimmed by 6 bases and J by 1 base, leaving 15 bases between them. DNA for the CDR3: TGTGCCACCAGTTTCAACCACCGGGACAGCAATCAGCCCCAGCATTTT. This codes for CATSFNHRDSNQPQHF.

This sequence joins TRBV6-4 and TRBJ2-7, with D unresolved. V lost 4 bases to trimming and J lost 6 bases, with 10 bases between them. The CDR3 is 12 residues long. Germline V CDR1 and CDR2: MRHNA, SNTAGT. The CDR3 protein is CASSVAGPEQYF. The DNA of the CDR3 is TGTGCCAGCAGTGTTGCCGGCCCCGAGCAGTACTTC.

This clonotype was observed many times. The chain carries TRBV15 and TRBJ2-7, with D maybe TRBD1 (6 bases). This CDR3 spans 14 amino acids. Trimming removed 5 bases at V and 5 bases at J, with 16 bases between. Per germline, CDR1 LNHNV and CDR2 YYDKDF (reference sequence). The CDR3 here is CATSYRRQDHEQYF. The CDR3 bases are TGTGCCACCAGCTACAGGCGACAGGACCACGAGCAGTACTTC. Full variable domain (outside the CDR3, taken from reference TRBV15 and TRBJ2-7): DAMVIQNPRYQVTQFGKPVTLSCSQTLNHNVMYWYQQKSSQAPKLLFHYYDKDFNNEADTPDNFQSRRPNTSFCFLDIRSPGLGDTAMYLCATSYRRQDHEQYFGPGTRLTVT.

The rearrangement links TRBV7-2 to TRBJ1-2; TRBD1 might be the D (5 bases). Between the trimmed V and J ends, which lost 2 bases and 2 bases, there was a span of 12 bases. Germline V CDR1 and CDR2: SGHTA, FQGNSA. The CDR3 runs to 15 residues. Here the CDR3 reads CASSLLGGLNYGYTF. Here the CDR3 DNA reads TGTGCCAGCAGCTTATTGGGGGGGTTGAACTATGGCTACACCTTC.

This clonotype was picked up many times. The rearrangement uses TRBV24-1 and TRBJ2-3, with D tentatively TRBD1 (5 bases). V was pared by 2 bases and J by 8 bases, with 13 bases between. CDR1 is KGHDR, CDR2 SFDVKD, per germline. The length of the CDR3 is 14 residues. CDR3 loop: CATSDSDTGPTQYF. As DNA, the CDR3 is TGTGCCACCAGTGATTCGGACACCGGGCCTACGCAGTATTTT.

This clonotype was detected only a few times. The V call is TRBV24-1, the J call TRBJ2-1; the match to TRBD1 covers 10 bases. CDR1 and CDR2 from the germline V gene are KGHDR and SFDVKD. This CDR3 spans 16 amino acids. Trimming removed 4 bases from V and 5 bases from J; junction bases left unmatched: 7. CDR3 loop: CATSDYDRGRNNEQFF. The CDR3 nucleotides are TGTGCCACCAGTGACTACGACAGGGGGCGAAACAATGAGCAGTTCTTC.

This clonotype came up many times. The CDR3 is CASSDSAGYEQYF. Here the CDR3 DNA reads TGTGCCAGCAGTGACTCGGCAGGGTACGAGCAGTACTTC. This chain joins TRBV6-4 and TRBJ2-7; tentatively, D is TRBD1 (5 bases). CDR3 length equals 13 residues. From germline, CDR1 is MRHNA and CDR2 SNTAGT. V was trimmed by 0 bases and J by 4 bases, leaving 7 bases between them.

The chain couples TRBV20-1 to TRBJ1-4, with D possibly being TRBD1 (6 bases). The CDR3 totals 14 residues. Looked up from germline, CDR1 is DFQATT and CDR2 is SNEGSKA (reference sequence). Trimming took off 1 base at V and 8 bases at J, with 14 bases between the two ends. The CDR3 nucleotides are TGCAGTGCTAGAGCTGGTACAGGGTACGAAAAACTGTTTTTT. This sequence encodes CSARAGTGYEKLFF.